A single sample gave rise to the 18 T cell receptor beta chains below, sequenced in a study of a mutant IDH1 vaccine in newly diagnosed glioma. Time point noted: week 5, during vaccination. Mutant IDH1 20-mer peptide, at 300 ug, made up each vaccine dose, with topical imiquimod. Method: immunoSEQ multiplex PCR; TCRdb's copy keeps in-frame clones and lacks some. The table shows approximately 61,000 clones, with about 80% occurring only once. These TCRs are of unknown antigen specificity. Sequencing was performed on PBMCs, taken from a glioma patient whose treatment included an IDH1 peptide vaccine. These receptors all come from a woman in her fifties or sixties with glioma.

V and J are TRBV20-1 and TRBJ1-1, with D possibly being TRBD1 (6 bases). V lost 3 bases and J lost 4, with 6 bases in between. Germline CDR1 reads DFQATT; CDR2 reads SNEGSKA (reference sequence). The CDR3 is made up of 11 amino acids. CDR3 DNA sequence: TGCAGTGCTAGGGGGGCCACTGAAGCTTTCTTT. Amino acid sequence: CSARGATEAFF.

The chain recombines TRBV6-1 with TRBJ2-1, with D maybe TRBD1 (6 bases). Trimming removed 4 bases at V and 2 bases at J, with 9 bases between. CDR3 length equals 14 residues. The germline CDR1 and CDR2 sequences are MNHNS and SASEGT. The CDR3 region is CASSGTAPYNEQFF. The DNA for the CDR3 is TGTGCCAGCAGTGGGACAGCCCCCTACAATGAGCAGTTCTTC.

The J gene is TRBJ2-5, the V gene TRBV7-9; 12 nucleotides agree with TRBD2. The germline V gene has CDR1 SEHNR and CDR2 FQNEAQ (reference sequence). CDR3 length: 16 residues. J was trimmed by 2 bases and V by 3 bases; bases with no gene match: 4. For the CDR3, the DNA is TGTGCCAGCAGCTTGGGACTAGCGGGTATGCAAGAGACCCAGTACTTC. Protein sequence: CASSLGLAGMQETQYF.

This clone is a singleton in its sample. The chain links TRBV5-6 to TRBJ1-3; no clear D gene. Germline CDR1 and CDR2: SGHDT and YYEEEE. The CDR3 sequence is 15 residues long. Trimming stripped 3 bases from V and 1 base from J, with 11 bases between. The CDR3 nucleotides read TGTGCCAGCAGCTCAGTCACAGATTCTGGAAACACCATATATTTT. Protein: CASSSVTDSGNTIYF. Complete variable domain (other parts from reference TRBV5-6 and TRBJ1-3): DAGVTQSPTHLIKTRGQQVTLRCSPKSGHDTVSWYQQALGQGPQFIFQYYEEEERQRGNFPDRFSGHQFPNYSSELNVNALLLGDSALYLCASSSVTDSGNTIYFGEGSWLTVV.

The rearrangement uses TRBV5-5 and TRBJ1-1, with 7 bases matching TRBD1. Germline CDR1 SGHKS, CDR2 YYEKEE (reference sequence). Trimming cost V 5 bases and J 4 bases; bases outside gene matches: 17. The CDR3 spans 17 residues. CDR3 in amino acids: CASRSIIRGLGGTEAFF. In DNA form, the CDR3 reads TGTGCCAGCAGGTCCATAATTAGGGGGCTGGGGGGCACTGAAGCTTTCTTT.

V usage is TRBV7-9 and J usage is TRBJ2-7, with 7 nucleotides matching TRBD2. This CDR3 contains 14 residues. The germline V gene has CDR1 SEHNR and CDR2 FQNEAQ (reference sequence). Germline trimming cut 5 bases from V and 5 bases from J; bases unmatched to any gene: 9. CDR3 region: CASSLGGGYNEQYF. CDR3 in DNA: TGTGCCAGCAGCCTGGGGGGAGGGTATAACGAGCAGTACTTC.

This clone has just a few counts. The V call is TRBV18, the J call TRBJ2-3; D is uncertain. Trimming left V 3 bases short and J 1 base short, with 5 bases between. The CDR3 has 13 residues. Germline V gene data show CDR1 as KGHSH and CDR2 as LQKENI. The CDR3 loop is CASSPVGTDTQYF. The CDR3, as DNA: TGTGCCAGCTCACCTGTAGGCACAGATACGCAGTATTTT.

The chain's CDR3 is CASSRGGITEAFF. The CDR3 nucleotides are TGTGCCAGCAGCAGGGGCGGTATAACTGAAGCTTTCTTT. The V gene is TRBV6-5, the J gene TRBJ1-1; D might be TRBD1 (6 bases). Germline loops: CDR1 MNHEY, CDR2 SVGAGI. V lost 6 bases and J 5 bases, leaving 13 bases between the germline ends. The CDR3 consists of 13 residues.

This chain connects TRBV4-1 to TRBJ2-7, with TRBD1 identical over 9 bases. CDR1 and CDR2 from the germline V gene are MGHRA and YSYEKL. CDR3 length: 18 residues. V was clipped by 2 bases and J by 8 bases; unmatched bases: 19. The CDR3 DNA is TGCGCCAGCAGCCAAACCCACCGTGACAGGGGGGCGAGTAAGAAGCAGTACTTC. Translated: CASSQTHRDRGASKKQYF.

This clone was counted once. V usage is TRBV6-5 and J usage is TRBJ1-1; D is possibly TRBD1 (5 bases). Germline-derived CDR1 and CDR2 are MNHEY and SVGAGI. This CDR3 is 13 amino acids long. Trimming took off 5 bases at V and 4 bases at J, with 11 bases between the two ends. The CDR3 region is CASSADQGTEAFF. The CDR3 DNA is TGTGCCAGCAGTGCGGACCAGGGCACTGAAGCTTTCTTT.

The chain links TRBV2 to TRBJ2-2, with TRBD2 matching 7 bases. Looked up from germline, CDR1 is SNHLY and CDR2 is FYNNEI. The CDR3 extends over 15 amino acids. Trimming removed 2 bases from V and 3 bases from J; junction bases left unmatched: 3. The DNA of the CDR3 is TGTGCCAGCAGTGAACTGGCGGGGGACACCGGGGAGCTGTTTTTT. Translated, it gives CASSELAGDTGELFF.

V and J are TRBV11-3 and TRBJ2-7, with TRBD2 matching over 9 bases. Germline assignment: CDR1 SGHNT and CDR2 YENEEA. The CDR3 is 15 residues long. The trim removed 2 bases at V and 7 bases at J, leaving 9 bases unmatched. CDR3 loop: CASSLFSGGSGEQYF. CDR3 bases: TGTGCCAGCAGCTTATTTAGCGGGGGCTCGGGGGAGCAGTACTTC.

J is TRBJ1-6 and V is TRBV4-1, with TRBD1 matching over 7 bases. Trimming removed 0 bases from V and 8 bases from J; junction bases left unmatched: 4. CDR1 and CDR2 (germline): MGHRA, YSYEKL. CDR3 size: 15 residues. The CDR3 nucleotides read TGCGCCAGCAGCCAAGAAGTCGACAGGGATTCACCCCTCCACTTT. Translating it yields CASSQEVDRDSPLHF.

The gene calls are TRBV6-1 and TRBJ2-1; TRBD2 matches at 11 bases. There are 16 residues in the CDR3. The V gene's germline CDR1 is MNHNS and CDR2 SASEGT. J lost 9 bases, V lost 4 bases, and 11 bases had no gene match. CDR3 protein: CASSVKGTSGGGEQFF. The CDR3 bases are TGTGCCAGCAGTGTCAAAGGGACTAGCGGTGGTGGTGAGCAGTTCTTC.

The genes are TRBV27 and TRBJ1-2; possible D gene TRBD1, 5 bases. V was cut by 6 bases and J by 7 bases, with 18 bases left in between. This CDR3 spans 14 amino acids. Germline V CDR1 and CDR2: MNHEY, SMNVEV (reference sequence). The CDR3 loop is CASSKYPGVSGYTF. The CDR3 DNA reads TGTGCCAGCAGCAAATACCCGGGGGTGAGTGGCTACACCTTC.

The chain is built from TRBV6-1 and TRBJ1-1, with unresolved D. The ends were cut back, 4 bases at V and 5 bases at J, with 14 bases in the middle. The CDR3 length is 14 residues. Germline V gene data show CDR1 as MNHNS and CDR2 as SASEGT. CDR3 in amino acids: CASSAEVRWTEAFF. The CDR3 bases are TGTGCCAGCAGTGCAGAAGTGAGGTGGACTGAAGCTTTCTTT.

CDR3 loop: CASSELRGLNGGQYF. DNA of the CDR3: TGTGCCAGCAGTGAATTAAGGGGGCTAAACGGCGGGCAGTACTTC. The chain is built from TRBV2 and TRBJ2-7, with 7 positions matching TRBD1. V lost 2 bases and J lost 9; bases outside the gene matches: 13. Germline CDR1 reads SNHLY; CDR2 reads FYNNEI. This CDR3 is 15 amino acids long.

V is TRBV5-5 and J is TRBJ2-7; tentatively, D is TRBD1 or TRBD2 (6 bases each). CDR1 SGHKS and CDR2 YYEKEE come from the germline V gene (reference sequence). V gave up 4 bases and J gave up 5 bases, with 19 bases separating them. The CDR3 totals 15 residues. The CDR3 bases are TGTGCCAGCAGCCGGGGGCTGTCCCCCCGGGACGAGCAGTACTTC. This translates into CASSRGLSPRDEQYF.